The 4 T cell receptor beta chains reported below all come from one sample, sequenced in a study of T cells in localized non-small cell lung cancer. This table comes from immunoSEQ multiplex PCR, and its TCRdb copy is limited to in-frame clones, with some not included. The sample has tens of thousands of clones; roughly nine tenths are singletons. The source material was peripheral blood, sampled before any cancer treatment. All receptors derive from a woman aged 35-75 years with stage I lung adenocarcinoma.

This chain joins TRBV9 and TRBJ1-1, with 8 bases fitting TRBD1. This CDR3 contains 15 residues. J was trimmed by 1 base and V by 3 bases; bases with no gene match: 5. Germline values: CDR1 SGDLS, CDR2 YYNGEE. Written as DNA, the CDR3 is TGTGCCAGCAGCGGGGGAGGGACAGGGAACACTGAAGCTTTCTTT. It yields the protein CASSGGGTGNTEAFF.

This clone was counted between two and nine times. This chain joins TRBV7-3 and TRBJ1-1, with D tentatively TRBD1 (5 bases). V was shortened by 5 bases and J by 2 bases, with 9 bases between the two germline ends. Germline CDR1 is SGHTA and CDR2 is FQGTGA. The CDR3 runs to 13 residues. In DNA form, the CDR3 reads TGTGCCAGCAGCAGACAGTACAACACTGAAGCTTTCTTT. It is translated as CASSRQYNTEAFF.

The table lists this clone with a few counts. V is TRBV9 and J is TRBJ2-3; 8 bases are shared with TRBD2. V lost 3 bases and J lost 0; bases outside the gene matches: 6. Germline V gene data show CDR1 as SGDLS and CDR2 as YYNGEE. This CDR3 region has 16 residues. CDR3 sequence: CASSERLASSTDTQYF. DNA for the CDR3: TGTGCCAGCAGCGAACGACTAGCGAGTAGCACAGATACGCAGTATTTT.

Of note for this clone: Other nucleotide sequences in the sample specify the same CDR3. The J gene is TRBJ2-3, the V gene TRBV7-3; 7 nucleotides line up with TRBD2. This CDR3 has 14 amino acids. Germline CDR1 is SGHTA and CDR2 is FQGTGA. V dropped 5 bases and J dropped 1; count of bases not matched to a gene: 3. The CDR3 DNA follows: TGTGCCAGCAGCCCCAGCGGGGGCACAGATACGCAGTATTTT. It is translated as CASSPSGGTDTQYF.